This T cell receptor (beta chain) was recorded in a study of CD4 T cells in relation to SARS-CoV-2 and coronaviruses. This clone was seen more than once but under ten times. The target antigen is unknown. Data came from immunoSEQ multiplex PCR; TCRdb stores just in-frame clones and leaves some out. This sample has about 36,000 clones, with around 85% found just once. Trimming pared 3 bases from V and 2 bases from J, leaving 14 bases between. The CDR3 covers 15 residues. Germline V gives CDR1 SGDLS, CDR2 YYNGEE. The sample consisted of naive CD4+ T cells from PBMCs, cultured in vitro. Noted subset: naive CD4+ T cells isolated by negative enrichment. This TCR derives from an adult with COVID-19. This chain links TRBV9 with TRBJ1-2; TRBD1 might be the D (6 bases). CDR3 loop: CASSAWGDTNYGYTF. CDR3 sequence (DNA): TGTGCCAGCAGCGCATGGGGGGACACCAACTATGGCTACACCTTC. Supplemented by reference TRBV9 and TRBJ1-2, the full variable domain reads DSGVTQTPKHLITATGQRVTLRCSPRSGDLSVYWYQQSLDQGLQFLIQYYNGEERAKGNILERFSAQQFPDLHSELNLSSLELGDSALYFCASSAWGDTNYGYTFGSGTRLTVV.